The sequence of this T cell receptor (beta chain) was determined in a study of T cell responses to AZD1222 COVID-19 vaccine. The study's findings and limits: AZD1222 recipients seropositive at baseline numbered only six or seven. Clonal diversity was possibly underestimated, and white British individuals and females predominated among donors.

Details on this clone: The antigen remains undetermined.

The data were produced by immunoSEQ multiplex PCR, yet TCRdb's version contains in-frame clones alone and is incomplete. The sample shows 150,000 to 200,000 clones, more than 90% of them seen only once. Germline CDR1 and CDR2: SGDLS and YYNGEE. V lost 6 bases to trimming and J lost 6 bases; unmatched junction nucleotides: 6. CDR3 length equals 13 residues. The chain has TRBV9 and TRBJ2-1; 7 bases map to TRBD1. The starting material was peripheral blood, obtained on day 0 of AZD1222 vaccination. This TCR came from an adult in good health. CDR3 sequence (DNA): TGTGCCAGCACGAGGGGGCCGGGCAATGAGCAGTTCTTC. Protein sequence: CASTRGPGNEQFF.